This note documents a single T cell receptor (beta chain) sequence. This sample stems from a study of shared clonotypes between healthy human individuals. The CDR3 loop spans 14 amino acids. V was clipped by 4 bases and J by 2 bases, with 11 bases between them. Germline V gene sequence: CDR1 WNHNN, CDR2 SYGVQD (reference sequence). TCRdb's copy holds only in-frame clones and misses some; the assay was immunoSEQ multiplex PCR. The sample includes roughly 1,600,000 clones, about 98.5% of them seen just once. The J gene is TRBJ1-1, the V gene TRBV10-1, with unresolved D. This clonotype originated in a man younger than 40 in good health. Sequenced: naive CD4+ T cells sorted from blood. Subset indicated: CD45RA+ positively selected. The CDR3 DNA follows: TGCGCCAGCAGTGGCGGCGGGAGCAACACTGAAGCTTTCTTT. This encodes CASSGGGSNTEAFF.